This T cell receptor beta chain was captured by sequencing in a study of blood T cell repertoires in COVID-19. The overall study: Sites in the United States, Italy and Spain provided acute and convalescent COVID-19 samples.

As processed by the authors: Amplification of reference gene primers was used by the study to estimate nucleated cell counts. Produced via immunoSEQ multiplex PCR; TCRdb's table is partial and in-frame only. The V and J calls and the clone size are those of that table, but D and trimming were determined from the DNA. This table holds about 420,000 clones, about 90% found once. Trimming took 6 bases from V and 1 from J, leaving 15 bases between them. From germline, CDR1 is SNHLY and CDR2 FYNNEI. This CDR3 is 15 amino acids long. This chain joins TRBV2 and TRBJ2-5, with a possible D match to TRBD2 (6 bases). Sequenced: peripheral blood. The TCR comes from a man between 18 and 29 years old with COVID-19, enrolled during active disease. CDR3: CASRRDSQPQETQYF. The CDR3 nucleotides are TGTGCCAGCAGACGGGACTCCCAACCCCAAGAGACCCAGTACTTC.